One and the same sample provided the 22 T cell receptor beta chains below, sequenced in a study of blood T cell repertoires in COVID-19. Method: immunoSEQ multiplex PCR; TCRdb's copy keeps in-frame clones and lacks some. The table lists 12,000 to 15,000 clones, 70% to 80% of them singletons, with around 15% in the top ten. The sequenced material came from peripheral blood. The receptors shown here come from a man aged 55-75 years with acute or convalescent COVID-19.

The rearrangement joins TRBV4-1 to TRBJ1-4; D not certain. The CDR3 loop spans 15 amino acids. Trimming shortened V by 2 bases and J by 4 bases, and 11 bases separated the two germline ends. CDR1 is MGHRA and CDR2 is YSYEKL in the germline V gene. The CDR3 loop reads CASSQSSRYNEKLFF. The CDR3 DNA reads TGCGCCAGCAGCCAAAGTTCCAGATATAATGAAAAACTGTTTTTT.

This sequence joins TRBV11-2 and TRBJ2-3; TRBD2 agrees at 11 bases. This CDR3 region has 16 residues. With V trimmed by 5 bases and J by 2 bases, 6 bases remained unmatched. Germline CDR1 and CDR2: SGHAT and FQNNGV. The chain's CDR3 is CASSPRLAGHTDTQYF. In nucleotides, the CDR3 is TGTGCCAGCAGCCCCCGACTAGCGGGACACACAGATACGCAGTATTTT.

The gene calls are TRBV12-5 and TRBJ2-1; 10 nucleotides match TRBD1. The length of the CDR3 is 14 residues. Germline CDR1 LGHNT, CDR2 FRNRAP. V was clipped by 7 bases and J by 4 bases; unmatched bases: 4. CDR3 nucleotide sequence: TGTGCTAGTGTTCCGGGACAGGGGTACAATGAGCAGTTCTTC. Translation gives CASVPGQGYNEQFF.

The gene calls are TRBV6-6 and TRBJ1-1, with D tentatively TRBD1 (5 bases). The CDR3 length is 13 residues. CDR1 and CDR2 from the germline V gene are MNHNY and SVGAGI (reference sequence). V dropped 6 bases and J dropped 10 bases, with 18 bases sitting between them. The CDR3 DNA reads as TGTGCCAGCAGGACCGACCCGGACATAGGAGCTTTCTTT. As protein: CASRTDPDIGAFF.

The chain combines TRBV7-2 with TRBJ1-4; 7 nucleotides line up with TRBD1. The germline CDR1 and CDR2 sequences are SGHTA and FQGNSA. The V gene end was trimmed by 2 bases and the J gene end by 0 bases; junction bases not matched to a gene: 3. The CDR3 contains 16 residues. The CDR3 protein is CASSLRTGATNEKLFF. The DNA of the CDR3 is TGTGCCAGCAGCTTAAGGACAGGAGCAACTAATGAAAAACTGTTTTTT.

The V gene is TRBV18, the J gene TRBJ1-4; D not resolved. Germline values: CDR1 KGHSH, CDR2 LQKENI. CDR3 length: 15 residues. V was clipped by 4 bases and J by 5 bases, with 14 bases between them. The CDR3 loop is CASSLDSLTNEKLFF. The CDR3 nucleotides are TGTGCCAGCTCACTAGATTCGCTCACGAATGAAAAACTGTTTTTT.

The chain has TRBV7-9 and TRBJ1-2; TRBD1 matches 10 bases. V shed 1 base, J shed 5 bases, and the junction held 7 bases outside the gene matches. Germline CDR1 is SEHNR and CDR2 is FQNEAQ (reference sequence). The CDR3 is 16 residues long. CDR3 nucleotide sequence: TGTGCCAGCAGCTTAGATGGAGGGACAGGGGCGTATGGCTACACCTTC. Amino acids: CASSLDGGTGAYGYTF.

The chain couples TRBV2 to TRBJ1-5; D may be TRBD1 (6 bases). This CDR3 region has 13 residues. The V and J ends lost 6 bases and 6 bases respectively, with 12 bases between them. Germline loops: CDR1 SNHLY, CDR2 FYNNEI. CDR3 nucleotide sequence: TGTGCCAGCAGGAGGACAGACCGTCAGCCCCAGCATTTT. It encodes CASRRTDRQPQHF.

This CDR3 reads CASSFPGTTYEQYF. The DNA for the CDR3 is TGTGCCAGCAGCTTCCCCGGGACTACATACGAGCAGTACTTC. This chain connects TRBV5-5 to TRBJ2-7, with 7 bases aligning to TRBD2. The CDR3 length is 14 residues. J lost 4 bases, V lost 2 bases, and 6 bases had no gene match. Germline loops: CDR1 SGHKS, CDR2 YYEKEE (reference sequence). The full variable domain, its missing parts supplied by reference TRBV5-5 and TRBJ2-7, is DAGVTQSPTHLIKTRGQQVTLRCSPISGHKSVSWYQQVLGQGPQFIFQYYEKEERGRGNFPDRFSARQFPNYSSELNVNALLLGDSALYLCASSFPGTTYEQYFGPGTRLTVT.

The rearrangement uses TRBV18 and TRBJ1-4; D gene ambiguous. The CDR3 is 14 amino acids. The V end was cut by 3 bases, the J end by 0 bases, with 5 bases between. Per germline, CDR1 KGHSH and CDR2 LQKENI. DNA for the CDR3: TGTGCCAGCTCACCGACAACAACTAATGAAAAACTGTTTTTT. Translation: CASSPTTTNEKLFF. The complete variable domain, with remaining parts taken from reference TRBV18 and TRBJ1-4, reads NAGVMQNPRHLVRRRGQEARLRCSPMKGHSHVYWYRQLPEEGLKFMVYLQKENIIDESGMPKERFSAEFPKEGPSILRIQQVVRGDSAAYFCASSPTTTNEKLFFGSGTQLSVL.

The rearrangement uses TRBV5-6 and TRBJ2-5; TRBD1 matches at 12 bases. This CDR3 is 18 amino acids long. The germline gives CDR1 SGHDT, CDR2 YYEEEE. V trimming: 3 bases; J trimming: 4 bases; junction bases outside the gene matches: 13. The CDR3 sequence is CASSSRWGQGAFGETQYF. The CDR3 coding sequence is TGTGCCAGCAGCTCACGCTGGGGACAGGGGGCTTTTGGAGAGACCCAGTACTTC.

This chain links TRBV5-6 with TRBJ1-2; 7 bases match TRBD1. The V and J ends lost 2 bases and 7 bases, in that order; junction bases with no gene match: 8. The germline gives CDR1 SGHDT, CDR2 YYEEEE. The CDR3 consists of 14 residues. The CDR3 bases are TGTGCCAGCAGCTTCGTTACAGGGGTCGCTGGCTACACCTTC. Protein product: CASSFVTGVAGYTF.

The rearrangement uses TRBV18 and TRBJ1-2; no clear D gene. The CDR3 totals 14 residues. V was shortened by 2 bases and J by 3 bases, with 10 bases between the two germline ends. Germline assignment: CDR1 KGHSH and CDR2 LQKENI. The CDR3 is CASSPSPGDYGYTF. CDR3 coding DNA: TGTGCCAGCTCACCATCACCGGGAGACTATGGCTACACCTTC.

The chain combines TRBV5-6 with TRBJ1-6; a possible D gene is TRBD1 (6 bases). Germline V lookup: CDR1 SGHDT, CDR2 YYEEEE. Deletions cut 0 bases from V and 3 bases from J, with 10 bases between. There are 16 residues in the CDR3. The CDR3 sequence is CASSLGSRGYNSPLHF. CDR3 in DNA: TGTGCCAGCAGCTTGGGTAGCAGGGGCTATAATTCACCCCTCCACTTT.

The CDR3 is CASRPSELAGESYEQYF. The CDR3 DNA reads TGCGCCAGCAGACCCTCGGAACTAGCGGGGGAATCCTACGAGCAGTACTTC. The V call is TRBV5-1, the J call TRBJ2-7; 11 positions agree with TRBD2. The trim removed 5 bases at V and 1 base at J, leaving 11 bases unmatched. The CDR3 runs 17 residues. The germline V gene has CDR1 SGHRS and CDR2 YFSETQ.

The chain joins TRBV3-1 (or the pseudogene TRBV3-2) to TRBJ2-7; 7 bases line up with TRBD2. CDR3 length equals 14 residues. The J segment lost 2 bases and the V segment lost 4 bases, leaving 5 bases of the junction unmatched. Germline loops: CDR1 LGHDT, CDR2 YNNKEL (reference sequence). CDR3 DNA sequence: TGTGCCAGCAGCCGTGCGGGAGAGACCTACGAGCAGTACTTC. Its translation: CASSRAGETYEQYF.

J is TRBJ1-1 and V is TRBV5-1, with 7 bases that match TRBD1. The trim removed 4 bases at V and 7 bases at J, leaving 1 base unmatched. The CDR3 extends over 11 amino acids. In germline, CDR1 is SGHRS, CDR2 YFSETQ. This CDR3 reads CASSRDSEAFF. In DNA, the CDR3 is TGCGCCAGCAGCCGGGACAGTGAAGCTTTCTTT.

The chain employs TRBV15 and TRBJ1-4; D gene unclear. V was trimmed by 4 bases and J by 0 bases, leaving 9 bases between them. The CDR3 extends over 15 amino acids. Germline assignment: CDR1 LNHNV and CDR2 YYDKDF (reference sequence). In nucleotides, the CDR3 is TGTGCCACCAGCACTAGACGGACAACTAATGAAAAACTGTTTTTT. Its translation is CATSTRRTTNEKLFF.

The chain links TRBV27 to TRBJ2-7; no definite D call. V dropped 5 bases and J dropped 5 bases, with 22 bases sitting between them. The germline V gene encodes CDR1 MNHEY and CDR2 SMNVEV (reference sequence). This CDR3 is 16 amino acids long. This CDR3 reads CASSPSRIRLSDEQYF. CDR3 nucleotide sequence: TGTGCCAGCAGTCCGTCTAGGATCCGCCTTTCGGACGAGCAGTACTTC.

A single count supports this clone. This chain connects TRBV19 to TRBJ1-2; D possibly corresponds to TRBD1 (6 bases). Germline CDR1 LNHDA, CDR2 SQIVND (reference sequence). Trimming removed 4 bases from V and 4 bases from J, with 16 bases in between. The CDR3 consists of 15 residues. The chain's CDR3 is CASSKGQFLSYGYTF. The CDR3 nucleotides are TGTGCCAGTAGTAAAGGACAGTTCCTCTCCTATGGCTACACCTTC.

V is TRBV10-3 and J is TRBJ2-1; TRBD1 aligns across 8 bases. This CDR3 spans 15 amino acids. The junction had 12 bases not matched to a gene; V was cut back by 6 bases and J by 8 bases. Germline CDR1 is ENHRY and CDR2 is SYGVKD. Written as DNA, the CDR3 is TGTGCCATCAGACCGGGACAGGTACAGGTCGATGAGCAGTTCTTC. The encoded protein is CAIRPGQVQVDEQFF.

This chain connects TRBV5-4 to TRBJ2-3; 7 nucleotides line up with TRBD2. The CDR3 runs to 17 residues. Trimming removed 3 bases from V and 1 base from J; junction bases left unmatched: 11. The germline CDR1 and CDR2 sequences are SGHNT and YYREEE (reference sequence). CDR3 sequence (DNA): TGTGCCAGCAGCTCCGGGGGAGGGACGCTACGCACAGATACGCAGTATTTT. Protein product: CASSSGGGTLRTDTQYF.